This T cell receptor beta chain was captured in a study of shared clonotypes between healthy human individuals. General study points: Sampling used blood alone; tissue repertoires probably differ. Estimated clonotype richness was generally higher in naive than memory subsets.

Notes on this clone: No antigen is known for it.

Germline V lookup: CDR1 MGHRA, CDR2 YSYEKL. Trimming cost V 1 base and J 1 base, with 8 bases left between them. The CDR3 is 15 residues long. Repertoires were generated with immunoSEQ multiplex PCR, while TCRdb's copy carries only in-frame clones and drops some. The sample holds more than 2,000,000 clones, approximately 93% seen once. The sequenced sample consisted of naive CD4+ T cells from PBMCs. Subset here: CD45RA+ positively selected. V is TRBV4-1 and J is TRBJ1-5; D gene unclear. This TCR was recovered from a young man in good health. Some clones in this sample may be carry-over from other donors' samples. The CDR3 here is CASSQVLLSNQPQHF. The CDR3 bases are TGCGCCAGCAGCCAAGTTTTATTGAGCAATCAGCCCCAGCATTTT.